In its sample, the clone carrying this T cell receptor (beta chain) was seen a few times. Repertoires were generated with immunoSEQ multiplex PCR, while TCRdb's copy carries only in-frame clones and drops some. The sample records some 270,000 clones, 80% to 85% being singletons. This specimen belongs to a study of blood T cell repertoires in COVID-19. The TCR originated in a person aged 65 to 85 with COVID-19, enrolled during active disease. Input material: peripheral blood.

The chain's CDR3 is CASRSPGQGATNEKLFF. CDR3 nucleotide sequence: TGTGCCAGTAGGTCACCGGGACAGGGGGCAACTAATGAAAAACTGTTTTTT. The rearrangement links TRBV19 to TRBJ1-4; 11 positions match TRBD1. J was trimmed by 0 bases and V by 6 bases; bases with no gene match: 6. Germline-derived CDR1 and CDR2 are LNHDA and SQIVND (reference sequence). The CDR3 consists of 17 residues.